The rows below give T cell receptor beta chains drawn from one sample of a study of graft-versus-host responses after intestinal transplantation. These receptors' targets are unknown. Some clones are missing from TCRdb's copy, which holds only in-frame ones; the method was immunoSEQ multiplex PCR. In the table there are about 110,000 clones, around nine tenths of which are singletons. This specimen consisted of unstimulated CD4+ T cells sorted from spleen or lymph node cells, obtained before transplant. These receptors originate from a human donor who was the organ donor for an intestinal transplant. CDR3s include the opening cysteine and the closing phenylalanine or tryptophan. A D gene is named only where the DNA matches it firmly. A clone size is listed for some rows: how often the clone was seen (once, few, many), or a class if it is expanded.

clone_size,d_call,v_call,j_call,cdr3_nt,cdr3_aa
NA,NA,TRBV5-1,TRBJ2-3,TGCGCCAGCAGCTTGGCAGGGTTGACAGATACGCAGTATTTT,CASSLAGLTDTQYF
NA,NA,TRBV6-5,TRBJ2-3,TGTGCCAGCAACCCCGACCGATCCCCAGTGGATACGCAGTATTTT,CASNPDRSPVDTQYF
NA,TRBD2,TRBV6-5,TRBJ2-1,TGTGCCAGCAGTTACACGCTAGCGGGAGCGAGTAATGAGCAGTTCTTC,CASSYTLAGASNEQFF
once,NA,TRBV5-1,TRBJ2-3,TGCGCCAGCAGCTTGGGGGCTGGACAGTCAGATACGCAGTATTTT,CASSLGAGQSDTQYF
NA,NA,TRBV6-5,TRBJ2-7,TGTGCCAGCAGTTATCGGAACGCTTTCTACGAGCAGTACTTC,CASSYRNAFYEQYF
NA,NA,TRBV4-1,TRBJ2-7,TGCGCCAGCAGCCAAGGGGGGTCTGGGGGAGCCTACGAGCAGTACTTC,CASSQGGSGGAYEQYF
once,NA,TRBV5-4,TRBJ1-1,TGTGCCAGCAGCTTGGGACAGCCGCCGGCTGAAGCTTTCTTT,CASSLGQPPAEAFF
NA,TRBD2,TRBV7-6,TRBJ2-3,TGTGCCAGCAGCGGGACTAGCGGGAGCACAGATACGCAGTATTTT,CASSGTSGSTDTQYF
NA,TRBD2,TRBV7-9,TRBJ2-3,TGTGCCAGCAGCTTACCCGGCCTAGCGGCCACAGATACGCAGTATTTT,CASSLPGLAATDTQYF
few,NA,TRBV25-1,TRBJ2-1,TGTGCCAGCAGTGAAAGGGAGAGCTCCTACAATGAGCAGTTCTTC,CASSERESSYNEQFF
few,NA,TRBV6-6,TRBJ1-5,TGTGCCAGCATCGATGAGGGTCAGCCCCAGCATTTT,CASIDEGQPQHF
NA,TRBD1,TRBV4-1,TRBJ2-1,TGCGCCAGCAGCCAAGAGGACAGGGGAGGAGAGCAGTTCTTC,CASSQEDRGGEQFF
NA,TRBD1,TRBV9,TRBJ1-6,TGTGCCAGCAGCGCCGGGACAGGTCCCTCACCCCTCCACTTT,CASSAGTGPSPLHF
NA,NA,TRBV18,TRBJ1-1,TGTGCCAGCTCACCAAGAAAAGGGTTGAACACTGAAGCTTTCTTT,CASSPRKGLNTEAFF
few,NA,TRBV5-6,TRBJ2-5,TGTGCCAGCAGCTTTTCTAGCGAAGAGACCCAGTACTTC,CASSFSSEETQYF
NA,TRBD1,TRBV28,TRBJ1-2,TGTGCCAGCAGTGCTGACAGGGCGAATGGCTACACCTTC,CASSADRANGYTF
NA,NA,TRBV28,TRBJ1-5,TGTGCCAGCACCCCGACAGGATCCAATCAGCCCCAGCATTTT,CASTPTGSNQPQHF
few,NA,TRBV6-1,TRBJ1-1,TGTGCCAGCAGTGAATCCGAAGCGAACACTGAAGCTTTCTTT,CASSESEANTEAFF
NA,NA,TRBV9,TRBJ2-3,TGTGCCAGCAGCGTAGTCTCCACAGATACGCAGTATTTT,CASSVVSTDTQYF
NA,NA,TRBV19,TRBJ2-1,TGTGCCAGCGCCGCCACGAATGAGCAGTTCTTC,CASAATNEQFF